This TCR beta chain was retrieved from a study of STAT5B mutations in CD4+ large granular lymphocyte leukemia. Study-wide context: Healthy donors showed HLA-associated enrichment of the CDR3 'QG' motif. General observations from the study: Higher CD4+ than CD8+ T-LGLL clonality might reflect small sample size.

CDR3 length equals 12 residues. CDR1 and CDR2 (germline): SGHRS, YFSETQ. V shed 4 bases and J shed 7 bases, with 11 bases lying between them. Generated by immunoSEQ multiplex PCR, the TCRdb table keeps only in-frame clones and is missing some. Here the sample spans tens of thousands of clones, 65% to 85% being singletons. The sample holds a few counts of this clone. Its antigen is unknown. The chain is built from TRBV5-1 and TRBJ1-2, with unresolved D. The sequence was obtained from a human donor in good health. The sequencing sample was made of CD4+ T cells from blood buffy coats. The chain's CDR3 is CASSGEGGGYTF. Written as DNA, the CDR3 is TGCGCCAGCAGCGGGGAAGGAGGTGGCTACACCTTC.